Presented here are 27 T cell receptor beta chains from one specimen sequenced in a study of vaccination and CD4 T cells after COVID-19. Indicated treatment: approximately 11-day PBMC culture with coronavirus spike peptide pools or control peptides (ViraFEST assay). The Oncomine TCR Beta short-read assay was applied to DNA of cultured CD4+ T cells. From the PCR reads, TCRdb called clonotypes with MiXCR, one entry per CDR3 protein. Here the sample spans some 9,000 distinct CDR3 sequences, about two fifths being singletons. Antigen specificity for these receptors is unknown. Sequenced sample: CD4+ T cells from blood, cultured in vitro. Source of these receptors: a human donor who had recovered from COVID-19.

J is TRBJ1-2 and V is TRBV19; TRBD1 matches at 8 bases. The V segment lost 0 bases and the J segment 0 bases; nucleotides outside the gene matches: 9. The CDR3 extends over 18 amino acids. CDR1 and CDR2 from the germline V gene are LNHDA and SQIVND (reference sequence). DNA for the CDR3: TGTGCCAGTAGTATAGATAGGGGACAGGCCCAACCTAACTATGGCTACACCTTC. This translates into CASSIDRGQAQPNYGYTF.

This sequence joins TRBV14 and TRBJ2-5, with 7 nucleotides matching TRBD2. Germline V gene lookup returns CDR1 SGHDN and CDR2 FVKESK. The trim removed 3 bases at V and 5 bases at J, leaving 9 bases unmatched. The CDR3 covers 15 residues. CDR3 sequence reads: CASSQGTPGGETQYF. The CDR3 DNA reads TGTGCCAGCAGCCAGGGGACTCCCGGGGGGGAGACCCAGTACTTC.

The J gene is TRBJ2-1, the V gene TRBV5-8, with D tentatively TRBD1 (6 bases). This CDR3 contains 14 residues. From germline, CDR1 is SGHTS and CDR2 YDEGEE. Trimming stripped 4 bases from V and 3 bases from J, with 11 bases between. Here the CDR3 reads CASSRGTDYNEQFF. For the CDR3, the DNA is TGTGCCAGCAGCAGGGGGACGGACTACAATGAGCAGTTCTTC. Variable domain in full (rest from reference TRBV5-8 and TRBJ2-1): EAGVTQSPTHLIKTRGQQATLRCSPISGHTSVYWYQQALGLGLQFLLWYDEGEERNRGNFPPRFSGRQFPNYSSELNVNALELEDSALYLCASSRGTDYNEQFFGPGTRLTVL.

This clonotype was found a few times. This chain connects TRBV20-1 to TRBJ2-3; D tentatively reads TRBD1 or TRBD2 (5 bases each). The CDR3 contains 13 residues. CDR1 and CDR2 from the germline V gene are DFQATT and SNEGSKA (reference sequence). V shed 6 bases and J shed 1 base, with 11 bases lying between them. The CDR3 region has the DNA TGCAGTGCGGATCGAGGGGGCACAGATACGCAGTATTTT. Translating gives CSADRGGTDTQYF.

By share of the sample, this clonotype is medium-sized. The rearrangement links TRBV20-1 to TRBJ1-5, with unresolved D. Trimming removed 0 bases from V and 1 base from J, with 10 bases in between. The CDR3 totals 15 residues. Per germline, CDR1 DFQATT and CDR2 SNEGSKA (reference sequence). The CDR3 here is CSARDRARSNQPQHF. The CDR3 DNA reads TGCAGTGCTAGAGATAGGGCCAGGAGCAATCAGCCCCAGCATTTT.

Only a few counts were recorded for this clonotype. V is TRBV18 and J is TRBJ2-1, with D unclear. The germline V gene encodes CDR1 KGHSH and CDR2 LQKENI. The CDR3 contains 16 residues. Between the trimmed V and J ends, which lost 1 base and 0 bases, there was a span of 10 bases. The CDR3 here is CASSPRRFYSYNEQFF. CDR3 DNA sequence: TGTGCCAGCTCACCACGGCGGTTTTACTCCTACAATGAGCAGTTCTTC.

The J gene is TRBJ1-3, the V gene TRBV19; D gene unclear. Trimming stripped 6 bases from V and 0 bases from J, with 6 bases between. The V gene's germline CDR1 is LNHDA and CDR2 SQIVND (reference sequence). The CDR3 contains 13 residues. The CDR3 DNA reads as TGTGCCAGTAGATCAAACTCTGGAAACACCATATATTTT. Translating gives CASRSNSGNTIYF.

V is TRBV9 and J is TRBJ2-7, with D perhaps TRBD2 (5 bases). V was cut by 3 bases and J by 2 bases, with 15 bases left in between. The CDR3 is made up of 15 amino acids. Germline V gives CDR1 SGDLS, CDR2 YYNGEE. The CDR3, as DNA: TGTGCCAGCAGCGCGGCCGGACTGGCACCCTACGAGCAGTACTTC. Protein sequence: CASSAAGLAPYEQYF.

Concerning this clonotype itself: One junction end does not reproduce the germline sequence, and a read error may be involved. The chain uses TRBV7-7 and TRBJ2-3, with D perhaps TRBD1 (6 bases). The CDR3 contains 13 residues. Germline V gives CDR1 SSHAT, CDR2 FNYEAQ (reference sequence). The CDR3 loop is CASSFRDKDTQYF. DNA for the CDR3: TGTGCTAGCAGCTTTCGGGACAAGGATACGCAGTATTTT.

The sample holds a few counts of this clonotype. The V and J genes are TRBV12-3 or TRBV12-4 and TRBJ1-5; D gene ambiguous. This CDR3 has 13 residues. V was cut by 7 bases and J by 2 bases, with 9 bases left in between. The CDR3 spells CASTAHRNQPQHF. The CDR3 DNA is TGTGCCAGCACCGCACATCGCAATCAGCCCCAGCATTTT.

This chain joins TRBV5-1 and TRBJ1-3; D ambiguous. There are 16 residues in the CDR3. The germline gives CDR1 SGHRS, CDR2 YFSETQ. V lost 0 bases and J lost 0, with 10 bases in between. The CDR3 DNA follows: TGCGCCAGCAGCTTGGGACAAGAGCTCTCTGGAAACACCATATATTTT. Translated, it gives CASSLGQELSGNTIYF.

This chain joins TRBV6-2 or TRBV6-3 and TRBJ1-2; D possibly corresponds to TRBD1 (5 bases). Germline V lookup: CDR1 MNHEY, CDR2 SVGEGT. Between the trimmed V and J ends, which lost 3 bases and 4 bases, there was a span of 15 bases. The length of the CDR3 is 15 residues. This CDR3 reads CASSYRGKSAYGYTF. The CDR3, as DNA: TGTGCCAGCAGTTATAGGGGTAAATCGGCCTATGGCTACACCTTC.

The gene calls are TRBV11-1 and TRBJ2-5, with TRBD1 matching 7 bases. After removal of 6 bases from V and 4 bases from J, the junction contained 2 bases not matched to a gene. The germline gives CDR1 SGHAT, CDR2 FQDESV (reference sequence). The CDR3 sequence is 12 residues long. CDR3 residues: CASRGQLETQYF. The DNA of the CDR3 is TGTGCCAGCAGGGGACAGCTAGAGACCCAGTACTTC. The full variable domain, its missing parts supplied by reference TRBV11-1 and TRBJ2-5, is EAEVAQSPRYKITEKSQAVAFWCDPISGHATLYWYRQILGQGPELLVQFQDESVVDDSQLPKDRFSAERLKGVDSTLKIQPAELGDSAMYLCASRGQLETQYFGPGTRLLVL.

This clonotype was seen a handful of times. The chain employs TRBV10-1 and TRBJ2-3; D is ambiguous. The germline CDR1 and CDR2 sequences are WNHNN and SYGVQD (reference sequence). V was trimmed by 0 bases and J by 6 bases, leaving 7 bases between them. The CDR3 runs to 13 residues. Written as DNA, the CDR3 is TGCGCCAGCAGTGAGTCGAGAAGGGATACGCAGTATTTT. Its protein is CASSESRRDTQYF.

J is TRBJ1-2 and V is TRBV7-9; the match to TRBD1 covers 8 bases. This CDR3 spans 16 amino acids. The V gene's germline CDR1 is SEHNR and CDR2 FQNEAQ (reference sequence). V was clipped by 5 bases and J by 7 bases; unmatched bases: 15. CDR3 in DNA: TGTGCCAGCAGCCCCTGGGCCCAGGGGGCGGCGGGTGGCTACACCTTC. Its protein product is CASSPWAQGAAGGYTF.

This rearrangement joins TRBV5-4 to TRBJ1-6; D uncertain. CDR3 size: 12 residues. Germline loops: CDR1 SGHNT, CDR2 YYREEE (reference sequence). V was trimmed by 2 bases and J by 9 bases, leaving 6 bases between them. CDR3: CASSFLTSPLHF. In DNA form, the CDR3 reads TGTGCCAGCAGCTTTTTAACTTCACCCCTCCACTTT.

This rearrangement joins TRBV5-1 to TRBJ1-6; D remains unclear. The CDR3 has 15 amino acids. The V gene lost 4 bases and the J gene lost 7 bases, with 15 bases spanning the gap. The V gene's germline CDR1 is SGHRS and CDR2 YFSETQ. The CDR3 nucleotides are TGCGCCAGCAGCGCCGACCCAGTGGGGAATTCACCCCTCCACTTT. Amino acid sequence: CASSADPVGNSPLHF.

The CDR3 here is CSARDSRTRKVYEQYF. The CDR3 nucleotides read TGCAGTGCTAGAGATTCCCGGACGCGAAAAGTGTACGAGCAGTACTTC. This sequence joins TRBV20-1 and TRBJ2-7; no firm D call. This CDR3 comprises 16 residues. CDR1 is DFQATT and CDR2 is SNEGSKA in the germline V gene (reference sequence). V lost 0 bases, J lost 4 bases, and 19 bases lay in between.

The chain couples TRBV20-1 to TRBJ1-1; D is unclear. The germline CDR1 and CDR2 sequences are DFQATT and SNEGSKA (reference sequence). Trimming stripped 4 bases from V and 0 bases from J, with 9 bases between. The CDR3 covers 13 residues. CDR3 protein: CSAKGSVNTEAFF. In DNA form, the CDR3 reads TGCAGTGCTAAGGGAAGTGTGAACACTGAAGCTTTCTTT.

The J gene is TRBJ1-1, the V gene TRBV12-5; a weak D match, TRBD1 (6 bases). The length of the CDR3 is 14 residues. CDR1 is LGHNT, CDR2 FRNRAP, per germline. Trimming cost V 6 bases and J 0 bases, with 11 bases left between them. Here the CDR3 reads CASGEGEMNTEAFF. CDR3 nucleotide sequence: TGTGCTAGTGGAGAGGGGGAGATGAACACTGAAGCTTTCTTT.

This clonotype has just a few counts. The CDR3 sequence is CASSPPGSSYNSPLHF. DNA for the CDR3: TGTGCCAGCAGCCCCCCGGGGAGCTCCTATAATTCACCCCTCCACTTT. The chain uses TRBV7-9 and TRBJ1-6; D gene ambiguous. Between the trimmed V and J ends, which lost 5 bases and 0 bases, there was a span of 11 bases. Germline CDR1 reads SEHNR; CDR2 reads FQNEAQ (reference sequence). This CDR3 is 16 amino acids long.

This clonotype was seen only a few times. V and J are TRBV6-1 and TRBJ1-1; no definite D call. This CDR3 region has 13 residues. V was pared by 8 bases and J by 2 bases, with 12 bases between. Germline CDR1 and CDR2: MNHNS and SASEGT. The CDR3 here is CASVFTVNTEAFF. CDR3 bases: TGTGCCAGCGTGTTTACAGTAAACACTGAAGCTTTCTTT.

CDR3 protein: CASRSVHLAKNIQYF. The CDR3 bases are TGTGCCAGCAGAAGTGTTCATCTAGCCAAAAACATTCAGTACTTC. The rearrangement uses TRBV11-2 and TRBJ2-4; D unclear. Trimming removed 6 bases at V and 0 bases at J, with 12 bases between. The CDR3 consists of 15 residues. Germline CDR1 SGHAT, CDR2 FQNNGV.

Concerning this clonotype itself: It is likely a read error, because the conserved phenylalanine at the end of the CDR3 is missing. CDR3 protein: CASRKTGGRETQYY. The CDR3 DNA reads as TGTGCCAGCAGAAAGACAGGGGGGAGAGAGACCCAGTACTAC. V gene TRBV7-2 combines with J gene TRBJ2-5; 9 nucleotides match TRBD1. This CDR3 has 14 residues. The junction had 6 bases not matched to a gene; V was cut back by 6 bases and J by 4 bases. The germline CDR1 and CDR2 sequences are SGHTA and FQGNSA.

The CDR3 spells CAISESEGPDEQYF. The CDR3, as DNA: TGTGCCATCAGTGAGTCGGAGGGGCCGGACGAGCAGTACTTC. V usage is TRBV10-3 and J usage is TRBJ2-7; D is possibly TRBD2 (6 bases). V dropped 0 bases and J dropped 5 bases, with 11 bases sitting between them. This CDR3 comprises 14 residues. CDR1 and CDR2 (germline): ENHRY, SYGVKD.

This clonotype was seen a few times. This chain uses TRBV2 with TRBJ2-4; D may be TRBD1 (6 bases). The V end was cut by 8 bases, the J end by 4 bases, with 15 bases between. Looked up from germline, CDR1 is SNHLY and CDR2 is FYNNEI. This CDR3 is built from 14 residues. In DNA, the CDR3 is TGTGCCAGCCTCCGGGACATAACAAAAAACATTCAGTACTTC. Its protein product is CASLRDITKNIQYF.

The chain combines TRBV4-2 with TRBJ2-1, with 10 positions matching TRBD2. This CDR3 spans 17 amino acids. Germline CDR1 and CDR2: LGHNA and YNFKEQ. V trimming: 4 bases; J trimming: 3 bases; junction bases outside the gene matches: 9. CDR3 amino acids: CASSLTLAGGRYNEQFF. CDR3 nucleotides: TGTGCCAGCAGCCTCACTTTAGCGGGGGGACGCTACAATGAGCAGTTCTTC.